Described below is a single T cell receptor (beta chain) sequence and its context. At least ten counts were recorded for this clonotype. It lacks a known antigen. Base qualities were left out, and no much larger clone turns up one base away. The data stem from a study of regulatory T cells in long-lasting Graves disease (dated by TCRdb to the early 2020s). A note on the overall study: Newly diagnosed Graves' disease patients had taken antithyroid drugs for less than 3 months. This study used TCR sequencing and RNA sequencing of peripheral blood to compare persistent Graves' disease patients against newly diagnosed Graves' disease patients. The study was registered as a clinical trial and conducted in China. A total of about 33 samples underwent TCR sequencing, from roughly 13 patients with persistent Graves' disease and approximately 20 patients with newly diagnosed Graves' disease.

Reading the label with the study, this specimen's time point is: newly diagnosed GD, antithyroid drugs for less than 3 months. For both TCR sequencing and RNA sequencing, RNA was extracted from PBMCs in TRIzol. The diagnosis of Graves' disease followed American Thyroid Association guidelines. Recruitment of patients was carried out at an endocrinology department in Xi'an, China. Each patient gave roughly 10 milliliters of peripheral blood, collected in an EDTA anticoagulant tube. Ficoll Paque Plus density gradient separation was used to isolate PBMCs, and no additional T cell sorting was done. An Agilent 2100 Bioanalyzer and agarose gel were used to assess RNA quality, and a NanoDrop 2000 was used to measure RNA concentration. General conclusions and limits of the study: The authors acknowledged the small sample size as a limitation that may reduce accuracy. Compared with newly diagnosed patients, patients with persistent Graves' disease had lower TCR Shannon entropy and fewer highly expanded clones, which suggests clonal expansion. Persistent patients shared more public clonotypes among themselves (more than 2,500) than newly diagnosed patients did (roughly 910). Peripheral blood alone was examined, since thyroid tissue, which constituted the primary lesion, could not be accessed. Only the TCR beta chain was sequenced and analyzed.

Libraries were built with multiplex PCR. The sample was run on an Illumina HiSeq 4000. iRepertoire HTBI primers and Arm-PCR amplification of CDR3 regions were used to construct TCR beta libraries. Gel purification was performed on PCR products prior to sequencing. Concerning the study's data processing: Across samples, fewer than 70 TRBV and over 11 TRBJ segments were identified and used for gene usage analysis of CDR3 amino acid clonotypes. COPE and FqMerger were used to merge filtered high-quality paired reads into contigs. BLAST was used to align contigs to IMGT TRBV, TRBD and TRBJ reference genes, and CDR3 was defined according to IMGT. Any clonotype with a frequency above 0.1% was counted as a highly expanded clone. Repertoire diversity was measured by Shannon entropy, and V-J evenness by the Gini coefficient. A clonotype was considered public if more than one individual shared it. In TCRdb, the public reads were trimmed at Q25 with fastp and aligned with MiXCR, with productive beta chains retained. Every distinct CDR3 protein forms one entry, paired with its most common genes and DNA. TCRdb, rather than the study authors, made the V and J calls. The table for this sample lists 410,000 or so distinct CDR3 sequences; under 15% of them were counted only once. Roughly a sixth of the sample lies in the top ten.

This sample also belongs to another study, concerning T cells in Graves' hyperthyroidism and ophthalmopathy. The second paper states: Stable Graves' hyperthyroidism was defined as no progression to ophthalmopathy during 18 months of follow-up. The hyperthyroidism patients were between 18 and 65 years old and newly diagnosed, with a disease duration of less than 2 months. Patients with uncontrolled infections, other autoimmune diseases, pregnancy or lactation were excluded. Clinical symptoms, serum thyroxine and TRAb, thyroid ultrasound, and orbital computed tomography formed the basis for the diagnoses. For the first round of RT-PCR on the TCR CDR3, the HTBI primer set was used together with the Qiagen OneStep RT-PCR kit. Most expanded thyroid clonotypes (frequency above 0.001) were also found in blood, which suggests that blood repertoires may mirror thyroid immune responses. In cross-validation, a model built on a 13 V-J signature told ophthalmopathy apart from stable hyperthyroidism with 85% to 90% sensitivity and 81% to 82% specificity, and in testing the same model reached 80%/75%. During validation, the model predicted progression to ophthalmopathy a median of approximately 6.5 months ahead of onset, with around 65% sensitivity and 72.22% specificity. A discovery cohort of about a hundred patients, 43 with Graves' ophthalmopathy and under 60 with stable Graves' hyperthyroidism, was used to find distinguishing TCR V-J signatures. An independent validation cohort of under 20 hyperthyroidism patients and 17 patients who later progressed to ophthalmopathy tested prospective prediction of ophthalmopathy. The 80 to 100 discovery patients were randomly divided into training and test sets at a 7:3 ratio. Thyroid tissue and blood T-cell repertoires from several Graves' hyperthyroidism patients were also compared in the study. After sampling, hyperthyroidism patients received methimazole starting at 30 mg daily, and ophthalmopathy patients received high-dose intravenous methylprednisolone. Libraries were constructed in a second round of multiplex PCR, after which size selection and purification were performed. Libraries were sequenced paired-end with 100 bp reads on an Illumina HiSeq2000. SOAPnuke was used to process the raw data, removing reads that contained adapters or uncalled bases, had a mean Phred below 15, or lacked an exact match to the constant primer or identifier. COPE v1.2.5 was used to merge the high-quality paired reads, and each unique nucleotide sequence was defined as a clonotype. MiTCR v1.1 was used to align the clonotypes against IMGT TRBV, TRBD and TRBJ reference segments. Analysis was restricted to V-J combinations with a frequency above 0.0001, which covered 98% to 99.2% of repertoires. The TCS score was defined as the ratio of F50 (clonal expansion) to E x V (chaos), calculated using BLOSUM62-based TCRdist between CDR3 peptides within each V-J. Welch's t-statistics and random forest reduced roughly 530 V-J features to fewer than 15, which were used in a naive Bayes classifier (R e1071). No statistical method was used to fix the sample size in advance, and group allocation was not hidden from the investigators. According to the paper, TCR Vbeta CDR3 sequencing was carried out on over 130 peripheral blood samples, which came from fewer than 50 ophthalmopathy, roughly 75 hyperthyroidism and some 17 progressor patients.

The sequenced sample was peripheral blood mononuclear cells (PBMCs), obtained at new diagnosis, from a patient treated with antithyroid drugs. The TCR originated in a woman between 25 and 40 years old with Graves disease. Donor details come from another sample of the same person, matched by shared clones.

The CDR3 here reads CASSLQGLTGELFF. The nucleotides read TGCGCCAGCAGCTTGCAGGGACTCACCGGGGAGCTGTTTTTT. Recombination joined TRBV5-1 with TRBJ2-2; the D segment could be TRBD2, given 6 matching bases. Taken from cysteine to phenylalanine, the CDR3 has 14 residues. Here the CDR3 DNA is all that survives: 42 bases in frame from base 1. Trimming at the junction amounts to 1 base on V and 4 bases on J, and the germline ends lie 8 bases apart. Looking up the germline V gene yields CDR1 SGHRS and CDR2 YFSETQ.